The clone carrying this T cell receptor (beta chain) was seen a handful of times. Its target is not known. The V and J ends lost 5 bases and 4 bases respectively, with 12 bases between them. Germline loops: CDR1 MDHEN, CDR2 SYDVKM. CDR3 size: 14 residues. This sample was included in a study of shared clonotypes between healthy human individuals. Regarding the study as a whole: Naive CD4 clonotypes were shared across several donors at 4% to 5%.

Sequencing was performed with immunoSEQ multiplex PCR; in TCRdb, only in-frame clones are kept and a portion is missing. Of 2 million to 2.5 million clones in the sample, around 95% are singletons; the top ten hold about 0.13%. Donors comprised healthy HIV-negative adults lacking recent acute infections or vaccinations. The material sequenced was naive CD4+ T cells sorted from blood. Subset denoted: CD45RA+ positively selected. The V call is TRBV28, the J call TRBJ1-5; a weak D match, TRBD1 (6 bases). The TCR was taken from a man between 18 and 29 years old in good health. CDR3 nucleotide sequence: TGTGCCAGCAGTGACAGGAGTGTGAATCAGCCCCAGCATTTT. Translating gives CASSDRSVNQPQHF.